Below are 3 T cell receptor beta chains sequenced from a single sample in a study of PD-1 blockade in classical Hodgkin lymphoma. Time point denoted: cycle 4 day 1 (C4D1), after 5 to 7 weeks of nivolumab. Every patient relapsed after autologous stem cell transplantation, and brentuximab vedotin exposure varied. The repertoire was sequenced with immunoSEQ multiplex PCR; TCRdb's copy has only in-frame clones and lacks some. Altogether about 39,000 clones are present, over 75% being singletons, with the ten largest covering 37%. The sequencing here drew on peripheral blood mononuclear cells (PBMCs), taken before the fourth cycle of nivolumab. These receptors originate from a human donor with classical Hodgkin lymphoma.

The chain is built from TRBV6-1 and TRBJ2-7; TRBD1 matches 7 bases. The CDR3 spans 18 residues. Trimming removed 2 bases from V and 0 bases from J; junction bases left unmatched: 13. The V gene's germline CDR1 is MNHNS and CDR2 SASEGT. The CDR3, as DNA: TGTGCCAGCAGTGAATTCGGGACAGACCAGTTAAGCTCCTACGAGCAGTACTTC. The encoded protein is CASSEFGTDQLSSYEQYF.

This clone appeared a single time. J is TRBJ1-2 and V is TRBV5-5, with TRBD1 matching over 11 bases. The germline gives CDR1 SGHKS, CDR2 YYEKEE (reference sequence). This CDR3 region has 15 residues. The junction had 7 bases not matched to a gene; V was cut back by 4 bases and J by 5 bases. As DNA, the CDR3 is TGTGCCAGCAGCCGGACAGGGGGCGATCAATATGGCTACACCTTC. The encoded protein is CASSRTGGDQYGYTF.

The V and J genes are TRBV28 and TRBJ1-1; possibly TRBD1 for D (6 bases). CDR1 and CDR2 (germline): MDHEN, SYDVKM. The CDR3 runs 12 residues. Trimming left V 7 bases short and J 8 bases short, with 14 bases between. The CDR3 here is CASIIRGKEAFF. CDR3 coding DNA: TGTGCCAGCATTATCAGGGGAAAAGAAGCTTTCTTT. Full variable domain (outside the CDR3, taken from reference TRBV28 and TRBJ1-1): DVKVTQSSRYLVKRTGEKVFLECVQDMDHENMFWYRQDPGLGLRLIYFSYDVKMKEKGDIPEGYSVSREKKERFSLILESASTNQTSMYLCASIIRGKEAFFGQGTRLTVV.